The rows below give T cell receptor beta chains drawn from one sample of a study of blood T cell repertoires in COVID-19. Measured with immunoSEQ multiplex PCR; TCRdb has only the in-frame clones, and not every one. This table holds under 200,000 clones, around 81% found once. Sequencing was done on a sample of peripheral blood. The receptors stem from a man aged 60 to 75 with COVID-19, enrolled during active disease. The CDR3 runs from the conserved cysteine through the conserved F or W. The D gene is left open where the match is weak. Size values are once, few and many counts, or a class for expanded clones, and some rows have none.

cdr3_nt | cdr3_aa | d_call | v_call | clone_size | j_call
TGTGCCAGTACCCCTTTGGGACAGGGAGAAGAAAAACTGTTTTTT | CASTPLGQGEEKLFF | TRBD1 | TRBV19 | . | TRBJ1-4
TGTGCCAGTAGTGCCTCCGGGACAGGGGGCCTCGTTTATGAAAAACTGTTTTTT | CASSASGTGGLVYEKLFF | TRBD1 | TRBV19 | . | TRBJ1-4
TGTGCCAGCAGTTACAGGGGCAGCACCACCGGGGAGCTGTTTTTT | CASSYRGSTTGELFF | . | TRBV6-2/TRBV6-3 | . | TRBJ2-2
TGTGCCAGCAGCCCGCGTACAGGGGCCGGTGAGCAGTTCTTC | CASSPRTGAGEQFF | TRBD1 | TRBV7-9 | . | TRBJ2-1
TGTGCCAGCAGTTCAGGGGGTACCAGCAATCAGCCCCAGCATTTT | CASSSGGTSNQPQHF | TRBD1 | TRBV6-6 | . | TRBJ1-5
TGTGCCAGTAAGGAGGGGAGCCGCATGAACACTGAAGCTTTCTTT | CASKEGSRMNTEAFF | . | TRBV19 | once | TRBJ1-1
TGCGCCAGCAGCGAGAAGGGACTAGCGGGAGTGTCCTACGAGCAGTACTTC | CASSEKGLAGVSYEQYF | TRBD2 | TRBV5-1 | . | TRBJ2-7
TGTGCCAGCAGCCCAATACCCCCGGGACAGGCCCACGAGCAGTACTTC | CASSPIPPGQAHEQYF | TRBD1 | TRBV7-6 | . | TRBJ2-7
TGTGCCAGCAGTGAAGAAGGTGGGAGGTATGAAAAACTGTTTTTT | CASSEEGGRYEKLFF | . | TRBV6-1 | . | TRBJ1-4
TGTGCCTGGAGTGTACGAATAGCTGGAAACACCATATATTTT | CAWSVRIAGNTIYF | . | TRBV30 | . | TRBJ1-3
TGTGCCAGCTCACCAAGACAGGAAGAGACCCAGTACTTC | CASSPRQEETQYF | . | TRBV18 | . | TRBJ2-5
TGTGCCAGCAGTTACGCGTGGAATCAGCCCCAGCATTTT | CASSYAWNQPQHF | . | TRBV6-5 | . | TRBJ1-5
TGTGCCAGCAGTTTAGGGGGAGGATACGAGCAGTGCTTC | CASSLGGGYEQCF | . | TRBV12-3/TRBV12-4 | . | TRBJ2-7
TGTGCCAGCAGCTTGGCAGGCCCCGACGGCTACACCTTC | CASSLAGPDGYTF | . | TRBV7-2 | few | TRBJ1-2
TGTGCAAGTCCCCGCTTAACGGGGGGAACCATGAACACTGAAGCTTTCTTT | CASPRLTGGTMNTEAFF | . | TRBV12-2 | . | TRBJ1-1
TGTGCCAGCAGACTTACAGGGGCCTATGGCTACACCTTC | CASRLTGAYGYTF | TRBD1 | TRBV27 | . | TRBJ1-2
TGTGCCAGCAGCTCGCCGGGACAGCCTAATGAAAAACTGTTTTTT | CASSSPGQPNEKLFF | TRBD1 | TRBV9 | . | TRBJ1-4
TGTGCCAGCTCACCAAAGGTAGCTGGAGATACGCAGTATTTT | CASSPKVAGDTQYF | . | TRBV18 | . | TRBJ2-3
TGTGCCAGCAGTCTATCCCGTTACGAGCAGTACTTC | CASSLSRYEQYF | . | TRBV28 | few | TRBJ2-7
TGTGCCAGCAGTTTTTTCAGTGGGGGACTTTTTAGCAATCAGCCCCAGCATTTT | CASSFFSGGLFSNQPQHF | . | TRBV28 | . | TRBJ1-5
TGTGCCAGCAGCCCGGATTGGCCAGCGGGAGGCAATGAGCAGTTCTTC | CASSPDWPAGGNEQFF | TRBD2 | TRBV5-6 | . | TRBJ2-1
TGTGCCAGTAGTAACAGGGTTGAAGCTTTCTTT | CASSNRVEAFF | . | TRBV19 | . | TRBJ1-1
TGTGCCACCAGTGATCGACCAAACAGGGGTGGGGGTTACACTGAAGCTTTCTTT | CATSDRPNRGGGYTEAFF | TRBD1 | TRBV24-1 | . | TRBJ1-1